Following are 10 T cell receptor beta chains from one sample sequenced in a study of cytomegalovirus exposure and HLA in healthy donors. The PCR ran on 60 Vbeta and 13 Jbeta primers. Assay: immunoSEQ multiplex PCR; the TCRdb copy retains only in-frame clones and omits some. The table includes around 50,000 clones, 60% to 85% detected once. Sequencing input: PBMCs. These receptors were taken from a man in his thirties or forties in good health and CMV-seropositive.

This chain joins TRBV6-5 and TRBJ2-3, with a tentative D call TRBD2 (5 bases). There are 13 residues in the CDR3. Germline lookup yields CDR1 MNHEY and CDR2 SVGAGI. V was trimmed by 0 bases and J by 7 bases, leaving 8 bases between them. CDR3 protein: CASSYSWEYTQYF. DNA of the CDR3: TGTGCCAGCAGTTACTCTTGGGAGTATACGCAGTATTTT.

DNA for the CDR3: TGTGCCAGCAGCTTAGGGCAGGCGATAGATGGCTACACCTTC. Encoded protein: CASSLGQAIDGYTF. The chain recombines TRBV7-8 with TRBJ1-2; D gene unclear. Germline CDR1 SGHVS, CDR2 FQNEAQ. The CDR3 runs to 14 residues. The V end was cut by 1 base, the J end by 6 bases, with 12 bases between.

This clone was seen only once. The chain joins TRBV6-6 to TRBJ1-2; TRBD1 matches at 9 bases. There are 14 residues in the CDR3. Germline CDR1 and CDR2: MNHNY and SVGAGI (reference sequence). V shed 2 bases, J shed 8 bases, and the junction held 6 bases outside the gene matches. The CDR3 DNA reads as TGTGCCAGCAGTTACGGACAGGGGACCTACGGCTACACCTTC. Translated, it gives CASSYGQGTYGYTF.

The chain is built from TRBV29-1 and TRBJ1-4; 8 positions match TRBD1. The junction had 8 bases not matched to a gene; V was cut back by 6 bases and J by 8 bases. The CDR3 sequence is 13 residues long. CDR1 SQVTM and CDR2 ANQGSEA come from the germline V gene. CDR3 sequence: CSVRSDRVEKLFF. The CDR3 DNA follows: TGCAGCGTCCGATCGGACAGGGTCGAAAAACTGTTTTTT.

The V call is TRBV5-1, the J call TRBJ2-1, with D perhaps TRBD2 (6 bases). The CDR3 contains 13 residues. The V gene lost 0 bases and the J gene lost 10 bases, with 11 bases spanning the gap. Germline assignment: CDR1 SGHRS and CDR2 YFSETQ. This CDR3 is CASSLAWRGEQFF. The CDR3 DNA reads TGCGCCAGCAGCTTGGCCTGGCGGGGAGAGCAGTTCTTC.

This sequence joins TRBV11-2 and TRBJ2-5; the D gene is possibly TRBD1 (6 bases). This CDR3 contains 15 residues. V lost 5 bases to trimming and J lost 2 bases, with 15 bases between them. CDR1 SGHAT and CDR2 FQNNGV come from the germline V gene. In DNA form, the CDR3 reads TGTGCCAGCAGCGCCGGGACACTGACTCAAGAGACCCAGTACTTC. It translates to CASSAGTLTQETQYF.

The gene calls are TRBV29-1 and TRBJ1-2; 8 bases are a match to TRBD1. With 6 bases clipped from V and 8 bases from J, the junction kept 8 bases outside the gene matches. CDR3 length: 12 amino acids. Germline-derived CDR1 and CDR2 are SQVTM and ANQGSEA. The CDR3 coding sequence is TGCAGCGTGGCGACAGGGGATTACGGCTACACCTTC. Translated, it gives CSVATGDYGYTF. Full variable domain (remainder filled in from reference TRBV29-1 and TRBJ1-2): SAVISQKPSRDICQRGTSLTIQCQVDSQVTMMFWYRQQPGQSLTLIATANQGSEATYESGFVIDKFPISRPNLTFSTLTVSNMSPEDSSIYLCSVATGDYGYTFGSGTRLTVV.

The V gene is TRBV7-7, the J gene TRBJ2-1, with 10 bases lining up with TRBD2. Germline trimming cut 8 bases from V and 0 bases from J; bases unmatched to any gene: 10. CDR3 length: 17 residues. Germline V gene lookup returns CDR1 SSHAT and CDR2 FNYEAQ (reference sequence). CDR3 coding DNA: TGTGCCAGCTCGGATAGCGGGGGGCCCAGCTCCTACAATGAGCAGTTCTTC. Protein product: CASSDSGGPSSYNEQFF.

This clone was picked up one time. The V call is TRBV11-3, the J call TRBJ1-3, with D possibly TRBD1 on 6 matching bases. CDR1 is SGHNT and CDR2 is YENEEA in the germline V gene. Trimming removed 1 base from V and 2 bases from J, with 6 bases in between. The CDR3 has 14 amino acids. The CDR3 nucleotides read TGTGCCAGCAGCTTAGCAGGGGCTGGAAACACCATATATTTT. Protein: CASSLAGAGNTIYF.

J is TRBJ2-1 and V is TRBV9; TRBD2 aligns across 15 bases. The CDR3 is 20 amino acids. Germline values: CDR1 SGDLS, CDR2 YYNGEE. Trimming removed 3 bases from V and 0 bases from J; junction bases left unmatched: 10. The CDR3 reads CASSAGTSGGYPNSYNEQFF. Here the CDR3 DNA reads TGTGCCAGCAGCGCGGGGACTAGCGGGGGGTACCCCAACTCCTACAATGAGCAGTTCTTC.